The 7 T cell receptor beta chains below were found in one sample sequenced in a study of cytotoxic CD8 clonotypes in ibrutinib-treated CLL. Sequencing was performed with immunoSEQ multiplex PCR; in TCRdb, only in-frame clones are kept and a portion is missing. The data contain 250,000 to 350,000 clones, roughly three quarters of them singletons. The sample here was PBMCs, taken at disease progression, from a patient treated with ibrutinib. The source of these receptors is a human donor with chronic lymphocytic leukemia.

This rearrangement joins TRBV20-1 to TRBJ2-1, with unresolved D. Germline V lookup: CDR1 DFQATT, CDR2 SNEGSKA (reference sequence). Trimming pared 3 bases from V and 9 bases from J, leaving 9 bases between. This CDR3 has 11 residues. The CDR3 DNA is TGCAGTGCTAGGTATAGCTCTGAGCAGTTCTTC. Protein: CSARYSSEQFF.

The gene calls are TRBV27 and TRBJ1-5, with D tentatively TRBD1 (6 bases). The germline CDR1 and CDR2 sequences are MNHEY and SMNVEV (reference sequence). The CDR3 covers 16 residues. Between the trimmed V and J ends, which lost 5 bases and 2 bases, there was a span of 16 bases. The CDR3 DNA reads as TGTGCCAGCAGTCCAGCGGGGGCTGGGGGCAATCAGCCCCAGCATTTT. Encoded protein: CASSPAGAGGNQPQHF.

This clone appeared a few times. This sequence joins TRBV4-1 and TRBJ1-4, with no clear D. CDR3 length: 12 residues. The ends were cut back, 0 bases at V and 8 bases at J, with 4 bases in the middle. The germline gives CDR1 MGHRA, CDR2 YSYEKL. In DNA form, the CDR3 reads TGCGCCAGCAGCCAAGAAAAAGAAAAACTGTTTTTT. Protein sequence: CASSQEKEKLFF.

The chain has TRBV19 and TRBJ2-5; no reliable D call. The ends were cut back, 1 base at V and 0 bases at J, with 12 bases in the middle. The CDR3 is 16 amino acids. The germline gives CDR1 LNHDA, CDR2 SQIVND (reference sequence). The DNA for the CDR3 is TGTGCCAGTAGTATAGCCTTTGGGGTGTACCAAGAGACCCAGTACTTC. Encoded protein: CASSIAFGVYQETQYF.

This clone was recorded once. The chain links TRBV7-8 to TRBJ2-5, with TRBD2 matching 11 bases. The germline CDR1 and CDR2 sequences are SGHVS and FQNEAQ. The CDR3 totals 16 residues. With 2 bases clipped from V and 0 bases from J, the junction kept 2 bases outside the gene matches. The CDR3 protein is CASSLSSGGYQETQYF. In nucleotides, the CDR3 is TGTGCCAGCAGCTTATCTAGCGGGGGGTACCAAGAGACCCAGTACTTC.

This clone was observed a handful of times. The chain couples TRBV10-3 to TRBJ2-3, with 7 bases aligning to TRBD2. This CDR3 is 17 amino acids long. Germline trimming cut 4 bases from V and 2 bases from J; bases unmatched to any gene: 12. Germline V gene lookup returns CDR1 ENHRY and CDR2 SYGVKD. CDR3 amino acids: CAISGRGDSGDTDTQYF. The CDR3 DNA follows: TGTGCCATCAGTGGACGGGGGGATAGCGGAGACACAGATACGCAGTATTTT.

This rearrangement joins TRBV29-1 to TRBJ1-2; TRBD1 might be the D (5 bases). The ends were cut back, 0 bases at V and 1 base at J, with 12 bases in the middle. The germline CDR1 and CDR2 sequences are SQVTM and ANQGSEA. CDR3 size: 15 residues. CDR3 in amino acids: CSVEEYGAINYGYTF. For the CDR3, the DNA is TGCAGCGTTGAAGAATATGGGGCTATTAACTATGGCTACACCTTC.